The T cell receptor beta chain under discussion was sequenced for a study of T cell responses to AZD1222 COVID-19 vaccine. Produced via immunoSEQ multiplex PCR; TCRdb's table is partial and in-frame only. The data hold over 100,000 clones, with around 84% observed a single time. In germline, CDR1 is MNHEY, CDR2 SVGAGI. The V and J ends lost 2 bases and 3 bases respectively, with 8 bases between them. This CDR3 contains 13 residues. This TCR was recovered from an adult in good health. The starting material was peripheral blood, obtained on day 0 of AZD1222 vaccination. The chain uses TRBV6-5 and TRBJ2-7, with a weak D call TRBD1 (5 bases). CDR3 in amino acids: CASSYDSIYEQYF. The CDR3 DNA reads TGTGCCAGCAGTTACGACAGCATCTACGAGCAGTACTTC.